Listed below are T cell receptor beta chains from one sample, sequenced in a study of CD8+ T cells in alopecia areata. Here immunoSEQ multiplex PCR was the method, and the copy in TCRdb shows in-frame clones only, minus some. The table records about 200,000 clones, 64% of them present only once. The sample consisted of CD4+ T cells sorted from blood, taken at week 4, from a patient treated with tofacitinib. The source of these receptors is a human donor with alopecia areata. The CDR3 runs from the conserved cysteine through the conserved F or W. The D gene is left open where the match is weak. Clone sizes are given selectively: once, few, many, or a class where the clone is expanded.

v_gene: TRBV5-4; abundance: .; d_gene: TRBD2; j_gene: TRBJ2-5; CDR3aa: CASTTSSGEAETQYF; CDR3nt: TGTGCCAGCACAACTTCTAGCGGCGAGGCAGAGACCCAGTACTTC
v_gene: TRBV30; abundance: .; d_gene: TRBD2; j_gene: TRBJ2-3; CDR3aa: CAWSPGDYTDTQYF; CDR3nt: TGTGCCTGGAGTCCCGGGGACTACACAGATACGCAGTATTTT
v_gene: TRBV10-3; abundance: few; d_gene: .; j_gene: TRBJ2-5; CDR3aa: CAISESETQYF; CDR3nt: TGTGCCATCAGTGAGTCCGAGACCCAGTACTTC
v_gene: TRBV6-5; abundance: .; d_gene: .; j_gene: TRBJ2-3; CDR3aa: CASSYGGQHGDTQYF; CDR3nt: TGTGCCAGCAGTTACGGAGGACAGCACGGAGATACGCAGTATTTT
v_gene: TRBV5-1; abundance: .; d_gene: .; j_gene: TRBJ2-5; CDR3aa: CASSLGTGVQETQYF; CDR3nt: TGCGCCAGCAGCTTGGGGACGGGGGTGCAAGAGACCCAGTACTTC
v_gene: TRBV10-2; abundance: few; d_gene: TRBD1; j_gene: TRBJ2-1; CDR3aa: CASSESGGADMGEQFF; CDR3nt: TGCGCCAGCAGTGAGTCAGGGGGCGCGGATATGGGTGAGCAGTTCTTC
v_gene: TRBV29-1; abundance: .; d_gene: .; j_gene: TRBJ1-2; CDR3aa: CSVGPDRLYGYTF; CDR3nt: TGCAGCGTTGGCCCCGACAGATTATATGGCTACACCTTC
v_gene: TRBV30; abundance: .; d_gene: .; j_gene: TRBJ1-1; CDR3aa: CAWKRENTEAFF; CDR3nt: TGTGCCTGGAAACGGGAAAACACTGAAGCTTTCTTT
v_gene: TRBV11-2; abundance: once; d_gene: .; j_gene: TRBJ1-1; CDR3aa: CATRGQQFTEAFF; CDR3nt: TGTGCCACCCGAGGACAGCAATTCACTGAAGCTTTCTTT
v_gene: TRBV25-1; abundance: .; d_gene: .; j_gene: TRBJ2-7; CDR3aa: CASSGPIGWGEQYF; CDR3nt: TGTGCCAGTTCCGGACCGATAGGATGGGGTGAGCAGTACTTC
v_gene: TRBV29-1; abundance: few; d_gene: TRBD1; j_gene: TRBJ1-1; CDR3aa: CSGIGTGHMNTEAFF; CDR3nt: TGCAGCGGGATCGGGACAGGCCATATGAACACTGAAGCTTTCTTT
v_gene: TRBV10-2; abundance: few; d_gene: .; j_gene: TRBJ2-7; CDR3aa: CATYQDTFSYEQYF; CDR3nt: TGCGCCACCTACCAGGACACCTTCTCCTACGAGCAGTACTTC
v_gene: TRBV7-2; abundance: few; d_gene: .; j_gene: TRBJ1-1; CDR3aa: CASSLIQGNTEAFF; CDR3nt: TGTGCCAGCAGCTTAATCCAGGGGAACACTGAAGCTTTCTTT
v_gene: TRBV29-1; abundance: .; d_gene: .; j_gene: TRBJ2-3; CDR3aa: CSVVFSASTDTQYF; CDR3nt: TGCAGCGTCGTCTTCTCCGCTAGCACAGATACGCAGTATTTT
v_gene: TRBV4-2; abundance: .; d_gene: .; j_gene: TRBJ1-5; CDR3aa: CASGIRSNQPQHF; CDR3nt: TGTGCCAGCGGGATACGGAGCAATCAGCCCCAGCATTTT
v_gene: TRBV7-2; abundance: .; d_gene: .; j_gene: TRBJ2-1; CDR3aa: CASSSRLGANFVEQFF; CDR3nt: TGTGCCAGCAGCTCTAGACTAGGTGCGAATTTTGTTGAGCAGTTCTTC
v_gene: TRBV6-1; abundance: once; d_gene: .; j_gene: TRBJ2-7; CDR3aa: CASSTTGTYEQYF; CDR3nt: TGTGCCAGCAGTACTACAGGGACCTACGAGCAGTACTTC
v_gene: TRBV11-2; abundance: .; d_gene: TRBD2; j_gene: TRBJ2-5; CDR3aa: CASSSNHLAGLETQYF; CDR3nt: TGTGCCAGCAGCTCCAACCACCTAGCGGGGTTGGAGACCCAGTACTTC
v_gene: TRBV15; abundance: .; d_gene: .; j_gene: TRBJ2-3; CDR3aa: CATSRDDSKTDTQYF; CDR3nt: TGTGCCACCAGCAGAGACGACAGTAAGACAGATACGCAGTATTTT
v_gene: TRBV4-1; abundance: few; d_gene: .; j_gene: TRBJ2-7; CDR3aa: CASSQEPGTYEQYF; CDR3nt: TGCGCCAGCAGCCAAGAACCCGGAACCTACGAGCAGTACTTC
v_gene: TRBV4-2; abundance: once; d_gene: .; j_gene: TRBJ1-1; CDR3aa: CASSPADRHTEAFF; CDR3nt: TGTGCCAGCAGCCCAGCCGACAGGCACACTGAAGCTTTCTTT
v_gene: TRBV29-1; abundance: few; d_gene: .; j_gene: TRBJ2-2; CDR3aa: CSAAGGSGELFF; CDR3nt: TGCAGCGCCGCCGGAGGGTCCGGGGAGCTGTTTTTT
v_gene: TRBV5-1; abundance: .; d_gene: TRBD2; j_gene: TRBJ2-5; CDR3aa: CASSSLAAQETQYF; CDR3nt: TGCGCCAGCAGCTCCCTAGCGGCGCAAGAGACCCAGTACTTC
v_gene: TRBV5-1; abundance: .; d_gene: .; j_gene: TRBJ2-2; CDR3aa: CASSTVGAEGGELFF; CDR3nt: TGCGCCAGCAGCACAGTGGGCGCGGAAGGCGGGGAGCTGTTTTTT
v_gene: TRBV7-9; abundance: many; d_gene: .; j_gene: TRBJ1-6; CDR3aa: CASSRVGNSPLHF; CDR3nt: TGTGCCAGCAGCAGGGTTGGCAATTCACCCCTCCACTTT
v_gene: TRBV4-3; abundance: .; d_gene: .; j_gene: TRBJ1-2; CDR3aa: CASSQDIGGWKGYTF; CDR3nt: TGCGCCAGCAGCCAAGATATTGGGGGATGGAAAGGCTACACCTTC
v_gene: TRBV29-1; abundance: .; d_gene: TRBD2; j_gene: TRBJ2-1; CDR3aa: CSVGESGTSNEQFF; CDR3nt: TGCAGCGTTGGGGAGTCCGGGACTAGCAATGAGCAGTTCTTC
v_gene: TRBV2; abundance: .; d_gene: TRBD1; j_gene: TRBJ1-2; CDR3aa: CASSEQGAYGYTF; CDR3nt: TGTGCCAGCAGTGAACAGGGGGCGTATGGCTACACCTTC
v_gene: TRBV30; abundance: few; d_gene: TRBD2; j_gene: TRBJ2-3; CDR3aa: CAWRLAGGDTQYF; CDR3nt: TGTGCCTGGAGGCTAGCGGGGGGAGATACGCAGTATTTT
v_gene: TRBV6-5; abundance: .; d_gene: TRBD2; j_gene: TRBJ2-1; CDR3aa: CASSFSGDYYNEQFF; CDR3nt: TGTGCCAGCAGTTTTAGCGGGGACTACTACAATGAGCAGTTCTTC
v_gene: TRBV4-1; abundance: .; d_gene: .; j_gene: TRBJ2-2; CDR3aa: CASSQGESWGADTGELFF; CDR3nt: TGCGCCAGCAGCCAAGGAGAGAGTTGGGGCGCCGACACCGGGGAGCTGTTTTTT
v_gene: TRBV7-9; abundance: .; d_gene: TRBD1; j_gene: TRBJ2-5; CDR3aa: CASSTAGQGAAETQYF; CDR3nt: TGTGCCAGCAGCACCGCCGGACAGGGGGCAGCGGAGACCCAGTACTTC
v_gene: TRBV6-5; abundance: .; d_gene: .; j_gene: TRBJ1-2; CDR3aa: CASSPRQLYGYTF; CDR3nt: TGTGCCAGCAGTCCGAGGCAGCTCTATGGCTACACCTTC
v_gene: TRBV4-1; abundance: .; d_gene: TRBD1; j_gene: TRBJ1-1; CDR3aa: CASSPTGQGWGTEAFF; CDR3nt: TGCGCCAGCAGCCCCACGGGACAGGGTTGGGGGACTGAAGCTTTCTTT
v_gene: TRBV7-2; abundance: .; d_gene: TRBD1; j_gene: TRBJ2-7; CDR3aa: CASSLTTGAYEQYF; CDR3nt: TGTGCCAGCAGCTTAACCACAGGGGCCTACGAGCAGTACTTC